This TCR beta chain is from a study of T cell responses to AZD1222 COVID-19 vaccine. Comments on this clone: What it recognizes is unknown.

Sequencing was performed with immunoSEQ multiplex PCR; in TCRdb, only in-frame clones are kept and a portion is missing. The sample shows around 150,000 clones, roughly 85% of them seen only once. Germline CDR1 reads LGHNA; CDR2 reads YNFKEQ. V was pared by 4 bases and J by 0 bases, with 8 bases of the junction left unmatched. CDR3 size: 16 residues. Study-wide results and caveats: Repertoires were obtained only post-peak T cell response. The study found vaccine-associated CD4 TCRs spanning spike, dominant at 160-218 and 743-854. It was only a handful of AZD1222 recipients who were seropositive at baseline. The donors showed a predominance of white British ancestry and of females, with possible underestimation of clonal diversity.

The receptor comes from an adult who received the MenACWY meningococcal vaccine as a control. The J gene is TRBJ1-1, the V gene TRBV4-2; 7 nucleotides align to TRBD1. The sequencing here drew on peripheral blood, taken 28 days after the second dose of the MenACWY control vaccine. The CDR3 sequence is CASSRATTGLNTEAFF. The DNA of the CDR3 is TGTGCCAGCAGCCGAGCTACGACAGGGTTGAACACTGAAGCTTTCTTT.